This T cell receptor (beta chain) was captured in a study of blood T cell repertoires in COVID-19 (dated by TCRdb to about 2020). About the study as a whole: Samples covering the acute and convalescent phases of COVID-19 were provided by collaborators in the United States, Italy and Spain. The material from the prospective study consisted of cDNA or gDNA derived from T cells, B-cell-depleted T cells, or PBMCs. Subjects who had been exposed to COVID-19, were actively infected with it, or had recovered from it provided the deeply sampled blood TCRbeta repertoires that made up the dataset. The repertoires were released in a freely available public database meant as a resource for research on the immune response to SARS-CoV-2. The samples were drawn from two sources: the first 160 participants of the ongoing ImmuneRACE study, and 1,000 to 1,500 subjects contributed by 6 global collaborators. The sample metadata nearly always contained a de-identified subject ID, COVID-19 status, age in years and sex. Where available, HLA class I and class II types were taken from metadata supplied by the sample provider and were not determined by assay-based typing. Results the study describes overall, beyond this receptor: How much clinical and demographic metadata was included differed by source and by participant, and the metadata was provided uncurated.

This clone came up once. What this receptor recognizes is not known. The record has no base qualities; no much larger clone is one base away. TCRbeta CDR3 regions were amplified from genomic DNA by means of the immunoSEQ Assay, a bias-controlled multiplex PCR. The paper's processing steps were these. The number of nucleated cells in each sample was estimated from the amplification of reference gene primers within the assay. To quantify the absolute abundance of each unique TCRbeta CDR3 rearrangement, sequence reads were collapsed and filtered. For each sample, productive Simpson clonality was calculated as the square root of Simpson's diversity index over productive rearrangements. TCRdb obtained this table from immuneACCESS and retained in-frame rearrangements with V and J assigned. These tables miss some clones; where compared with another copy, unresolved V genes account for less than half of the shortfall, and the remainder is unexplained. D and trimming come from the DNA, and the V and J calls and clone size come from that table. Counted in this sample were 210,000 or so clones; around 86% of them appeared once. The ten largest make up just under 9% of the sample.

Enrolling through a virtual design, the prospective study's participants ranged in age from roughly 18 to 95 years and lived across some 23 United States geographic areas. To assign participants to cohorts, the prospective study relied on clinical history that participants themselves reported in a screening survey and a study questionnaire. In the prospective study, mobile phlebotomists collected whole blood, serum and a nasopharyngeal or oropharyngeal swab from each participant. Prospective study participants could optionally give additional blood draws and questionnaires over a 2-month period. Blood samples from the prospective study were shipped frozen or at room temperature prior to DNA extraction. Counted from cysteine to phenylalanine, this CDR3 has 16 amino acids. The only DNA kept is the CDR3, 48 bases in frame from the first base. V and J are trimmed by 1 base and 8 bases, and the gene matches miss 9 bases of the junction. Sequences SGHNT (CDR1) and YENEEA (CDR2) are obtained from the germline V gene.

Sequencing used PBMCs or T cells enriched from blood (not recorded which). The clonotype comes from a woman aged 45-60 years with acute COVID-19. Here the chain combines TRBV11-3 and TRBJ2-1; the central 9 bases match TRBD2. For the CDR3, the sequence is CASSLGLVAGVHEQFF. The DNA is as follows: TGTGCCAGCAGCTTAGGCTTAGTAGCGGGAGTTCATGAGCAGTTCTTC.